These 31 T cell receptor beta chains were sequenced from one sample in a study of blood T cell repertoires in COVID-19. The repertoire was sequenced with immunoSEQ multiplex PCR; TCRdb's copy has only in-frame clones and lacks some. The sample includes 150,000 to 200,000 clones, less than 90% of them seen just once. Sequencing was carried out using peripheral blood. The source is a woman in her seventies with COVID-19, enrolled during active disease.

This chain joins TRBV28 and TRBJ2-3, with D tentatively TRBD2 (6 bases). The CDR3 has 13 amino acids. In germline, CDR1 is MDHEN, CDR2 SYDVKM. The V gene lost 6 bases and the J gene lost 6 bases, with 13 bases spanning the gap. This CDR3 is CASRLPGTDTQYF. CDR3 nucleotide sequence: TGTGCCAGCAGACTCCCCGGGACTGATACGCAGTATTTT.

The chain links TRBV30 to TRBJ2-4, with D possibly matching TRBD2 (5 bases). The CDR3 has 15 residues. Germline values: CDR1 GTSNPN, CDR2 SVGIG (reference sequence). V was cut by 2 bases and J by 0 bases, with 11 bases left in between. CDR3 DNA sequence: TGTGCCTGGAGTCTTGGAGGACTAGCCAAAAACATTCAGTACTTC. Translation: CAWSLGGLAKNIQYF.

The chain recombines TRBV28 with TRBJ2-3; 12 bases map to TRBD2. The V gene end was trimmed by 7 bases and the J gene end by 6 bases; junction bases not matched to a gene: 5. This CDR3 has 14 residues. The germline gives CDR1 MDHEN, CDR2 SYDVKM. CDR3 nucleotide sequence: TGTGCCAGCACGGAAACTAGCGGGAGGGATACGCAGTATTTT. This sequence encodes CASTETSGRDTQYF.

The chain links TRBV27 to TRBJ2-2; D is unclear. Trimming removed 6 bases at V and 1 base at J, with 3 bases between. The CDR3 is 12 residues long. Per the germline V gene, CDR1 is MNHEY and CDR2 is SMNVEV (reference sequence). CDR3: CASRRNTGELFF. The CDR3 DNA is TGTGCCAGCAGGCGGAACACCGGGGAGCTGTTTTTT.

This clone was detected once. J is TRBJ2-2 and V is TRBV19, with D maybe TRBD1 (5 bases). CDR1 LNHDA and CDR2 SQIVND come from the germline V gene (reference sequence). The CDR3 is made up of 14 amino acids. V lost 5 bases and J lost 0, with 7 bases in between. Here the CDR3 reads CASSVTANTGELFF. The CDR3 DNA sequence: TGTGCCAGTAGTGTGACAGCGAACACCGGGGAGCTGTTTTTT.

The rearrangement joins TRBV14 to TRBJ1-6, with D hard to call. The CDR3 loop spans 13 amino acids. The V end was cut by 2 bases, the J end by 7 bases, with 6 bases between. Germline-derived CDR1 and CDR2 are SGHDN and FVKESK. The CDR3 spells CASSQKRNSPLHF. The CDR3 coding sequence is TGTGCCAGCAGCCAAAAACGGAATTCACCCCTCCACTTT.

The chain couples TRBV7-9 to TRBJ2-7; weak D call: TRBD1 (6 bases). Between the trimmed V and J ends, which lost 6 bases and 0 bases, there was a span of 18 bases. The length of the CDR3 is 16 residues. Germline values: CDR1 SEHNR, CDR2 FQNEAQ (reference sequence). In DNA, the CDR3 is TGTGCCAGCAGGCCGTTACAGGACAGAAGCTCCTACGAGCAGTACTTC. This sequence encodes CASRPLQDRSSYEQYF.

In nucleotides, the CDR3 is TGTGCCAGCAGCCTACGGACAGGGGCAGATACGCAGTATTTT. Its protein is CASSLRTGADTQYF. The chain joins TRBV5-4 to TRBJ2-3, with 9 bases that match TRBD1. Germline values: CDR1 SGHNT, CDR2 YYREEE (reference sequence). This CDR3 has 14 residues. With 4 bases clipped from V and 4 bases from J, the junction kept 4 bases outside the gene matches.

The chain employs TRBV4-1 and TRBJ1-1; D is undetermined. Looked up from germline, CDR1 is MGHRA and CDR2 is YSYEKL. The CDR3 consists of 15 residues. V was pared by 0 bases and J by 1 base, with 9 bases between. Here the CDR3 DNA reads TGCGCCAGCAGCCAAGATGGAGGGAGGAACACTGAAGCTTTCTTT. Translating it yields CASSQDGGRNTEAFF.

This sequence joins TRBV2 and TRBJ1-2; 7 bases align to TRBD1. CDR1 is SNHLY, CDR2 FYNNEI, per germline. This CDR3 spans 14 amino acids. V lost 6 bases to trimming and J lost 2 bases; unmatched junction nucleotides: 6. DNA for the CDR3: TGTGCCAGCAGCCCGCGGACAGGCAACTATGGCTACACCTTC. It translates to CASSPRTGNYGYTF.

This chain joins TRBV5-1 and TRBJ2-1; TRBD2 aligns across 9 bases. CDR3 length equals 16 residues. V lost 0 bases and J lost 1; bases outside the gene matches: 2. Per the germline V gene, CDR1 is SGHRS and CDR2 is YFSETQ. CDR3 in amino acids: CASSLVLAGSYNEQFF. In nucleotides, the CDR3 is TGCGCCAGCAGCTTGGTTCTAGCGGGGTCCTACAATGAGCAGTTCTTC.

The CDR3, as DNA: TGCGCCAGCAGCCAAGTCATCATTAATTCACCCCTCCACTTT. The encoded protein is CASSQVIINSPLHF. The V and J genes are TRBV4-1 and TRBJ1-6; D gene ambiguous. This CDR3 comprises 14 residues. Germline-derived CDR1 and CDR2 are MGHRA and YSYEKL. The ends were cut back, 1 base at V and 6 bases at J, with 7 bases in the middle.

The chain recombines TRBV6-1 with TRBJ1-4; TRBD1 matches 10 bases. Per the germline V gene, CDR1 is MNHNS and CDR2 is SASEGT. This CDR3 contains 16 residues. Unmatched junction bases numbered 3, after V lost 1 base and J lost 4 bases. The CDR3 spells CASSEGQGANNEKLFF. CDR3 coding DNA: TGTGCCAGCAGTGAAGGACAGGGGGCGAATAATGAAAAACTGTTTTTT.

This chain joins TRBV5-6 and TRBJ2-7; 7 positions match TRBD2. After removal of 4 bases from V and 7 bases from J, the junction contained 14 bases not matched to a gene. This CDR3 comprises 15 residues. The V gene's germline CDR1 is SGHDT and CDR2 YYEEEE. CDR3 in DNA: TGTGCCAGCAGCCGTGGTGGTAGCGGGCTCACTGAGCAGTACTTC. Its translation is CASSRGGSGLTEQYF.

The V gene is TRBV11-1, the J gene TRBJ2-1, with D possibly matching TRBD2 (5 bases). V lost 4 bases and J lost 6, with 10 bases in between. CDR3 size: 13 residues. Looked up from germline, CDR1 is SGHAT and CDR2 is FQDESV (reference sequence). The CDR3 DNA follows: TGTGCCAGCAGCTCAACTAGATCCAATGAGCAGTTCTTC. Translating gives CASSSTRSNEQFF.

The chain has TRBV3-1 (or the pseudogene TRBV3-2) and TRBJ1-3, with D perhaps TRBD1 (6 bases). Germline V gene lookup returns CDR1 LGHDT and CDR2 YNNKEL (reference sequence). CDR3 length: 15 amino acids. The ends were cut back, 5 bases at V and 2 bases at J, with 13 bases in the middle. The CDR3 here is CASSTTGGAGNTIYF. For the CDR3, the DNA is TGTGCCAGCAGCACGACAGGTGGGGCTGGAAACACCATATATTTT.

The chain links TRBV7-8 to TRBJ1-6; D is perhaps TRBD1 (6 bases). This CDR3 is built from 15 residues. CDR1 SGHVS and CDR2 FQNEAQ come from the germline V gene. V was shortened by 2 bases and J by 10 bases, with 15 bases between the two germline ends. The DNA of the CDR3 is TGTGCCAGCAGCTTAAGTCTGGACAGAGCGTCACCCCTCCACTTT. Translated, it gives CASSLSLDRASPLHF.

The V and J genes are TRBV2 and TRBJ2-7, with 10 bases fitting TRBD2. V gave up 0 bases and J gave up 5 bases; unmatched junction bases: 4. CDR3 length: 15 residues. Germline-derived CDR1 and CDR2 are SNHLY and FYNNEI. The CDR3 nucleotides read TGTGCCAGCAGTGAAGCAGGGACTAGCGTTAACGAGCAGTACTTC. This sequence encodes CASSEAGTSVNEQYF.

This chain joins TRBV19 and TRBJ1-2, with 7 bases aligning to TRBD1. Germline CDR1 LNHDA, CDR2 SQIVND (reference sequence). V was clipped by 9 bases and J by 1 base; unmatched bases: 8. The CDR3 runs to 14 residues. In nucleotides, the CDR3 is TGTGCCAGCTGCTACAGGGGAGTTAACTATGGCTACACCTTC. It yields the protein CASCYRGVNYGYTF.

This sequence joins TRBV19 and TRBJ1-5; TRBD1 agrees at 10 bases. Germline V gene lookup returns CDR1 LNHDA and CDR2 SQIVND (reference sequence). Trimming at V came to 4 bases and at J to 1 base, leaving 1 base not matched to a gene. The CDR3 consists of 15 residues. CDR3 loop: CASSTTGGSNQPQHF. In DNA, the CDR3 is TGTGCCAGTAGTACGACAGGGGGCAGCAATCAGCCCCAGCATTTT.

The chain couples TRBV6-5 to TRBJ1-2, with 9 bases identical to TRBD1. Germline lookup yields CDR1 MNHEY and CDR2 SVGAGI. The junction had 5 bases not matched to a gene; V was cut back by 0 bases and J by 6 bases. The CDR3 has 15 amino acids. The chain's CDR3 is CASSYSTGQGNGYTF. CDR3 sequence (DNA): TGTGCCAGCAGTTACTCGACGGGACAGGGAAATGGCTACACCTTC.

J is TRBJ2-5 and V is TRBV29-1, with 11 bases that match TRBD2. The CDR3 totals 14 residues. V trimming: 5 bases; J trimming: 4 bases; junction bases outside the gene matches: 6. Germline V gene data show CDR1 as SQVTM and CDR2 as ANQGSEA. CDR3 in DNA: TGCAGCGTTTCTGTAGCGGGAGGGAGAGAGACCCAGTACTTC. This codes for CSVSVAGGRETQYF.

The V gene is TRBV7-9, the J gene TRBJ2-3; possible D gene TRBD2, 5 bases. Deletions cut 1 base from V and 1 base from J, with 9 bases between. Germline V gene lookup returns CDR1 SEHNR and CDR2 FQNEAQ (reference sequence). The CDR3 spans 15 residues. DNA for the CDR3: TGTGCCAGCAGCTTAGATCTAGCAGGCACAGATACGCAGTATTTT. Translation gives CASSLDLAGTDTQYF.

The chain uses TRBV18 and TRBJ1-1; a weak D match, TRBD1 (6 bases). The CDR3 covers 14 residues. Looked up from germline, CDR1 is KGHSH and CDR2 is LQKENI. V shed 0 bases and J shed 1 base, with 6 bases lying between them. DNA of the CDR3: TGTGCCAGCTCACCACCGACAGGGAACACTGAAGCTTTCTTT. It is translated as CASSPPTGNTEAFF.

This chain uses TRBV7-2 with TRBJ2-7, with TRBD2 identical over 11 bases. Losses at the gene ends were 5 bases for V and 6 bases for J; bases not matched to a gene: 6. The CDR3 runs 14 residues. CDR1 is SGHTA and CDR2 is FQGNSA in the germline V gene. The CDR3 bases are TGTGCCAGCAGCCAAACTAGCGGGAGAATCGAGCAGTACTTC. Encoded protein: CASSQTSGRIEQYF.

This clone occurred once. V and J are TRBV11-2 and TRBJ1-2; possible D gene TRBD1, 6 bases. Trimming stripped 5 bases from V and 5 bases from J, with 15 bases between. The CDR3 sequence is 14 residues long. Germline V CDR1 and CDR2: SGHAT, FQNNGV. CDR3 region: CASSVVEQGYGYTF. The CDR3 DNA reads TGTGCCAGCAGCGTCGTCGAGCAGGGGTATGGCTACACCTTC.

V gene TRBV5-1 combines with J gene TRBJ2-7; D perhaps matches TRBD1 (6 bases). Looked up from germline, CDR1 is SGHRS and CDR2 is YFSETQ. The CDR3 length is 14 residues. Trimming took 1 base from V and 2 from J, leaving 10 bases between them. For the CDR3, the DNA is TGCGCCAGCAGCTTGCAGGGGACAACCTACGAGCAGTACGTC. Protein: CASSLQGTTYEQYV.

The chain is built from TRBV28 and TRBJ1-4, with 8 positions matching TRBD1. The CDR3 totals 15 residues. Germline CDR1 reads MDHEN; CDR2 reads SYDVKM. J lost 7 bases, V lost 6 bases, and 10 bases had no gene match. CDR3 nucleotide sequence: TGTGCCAGCAGCTCCCAGGGGGCAGGCGTTGAAAAACTGTTTTTT. Encoded protein: CASSSQGAGVEKLFF.

This chain joins TRBV7-3 and TRBJ2-2; D is perhaps TRBD2 (6 bases). V was cut by 5 bases and J by 1 base, with 20 bases left in between. The CDR3 consists of 18 residues. The germline gives CDR1 SGHTA, CDR2 FQGTGA. The CDR3 sequence: CASSPRGGPGVNTGELFF. CDR3 in DNA: TGTGCCAGCAGCCCCCGGGGAGGCCCGGGGGTGAACACCGGGGAGCTGTTTTTT.

The V and J genes are TRBV7-2 and TRBJ2-3; no reliable D call. V was cut by 2 bases and J by 4 bases, with 10 bases left in between. The CDR3 has 14 residues. Germline V gene lookup returns CDR1 SGHTA and CDR2 FQGNSA. DNA for the CDR3: TGTGCCAGCAGCTTATCAGGTCTTGCAGATACGCAGTATTTT. Translating gives CASSLSGLADTQYF.

The chain uses TRBV5-1 and TRBJ1-1; D gene uncertain. In germline, CDR1 is SGHRS, CDR2 YFSETQ. This CDR3 spans 14 amino acids. The V gene lost 0 bases and the J gene lost 8 bases, with 14 bases spanning the gap. The chain's CDR3 is CASSLDLRGPEAFF. The CDR3 region has the DNA TGCGCCAGCAGCTTGGATTTACGAGGCCCGGAAGCTTTCTTT.